A single sample is the source of the 25 T cell receptor beta chains below, sequenced in a study of blood T cell repertoires in COVID-19. The method was immunoSEQ multiplex PCR; TCRdb's version includes in-frame clones alone and lacks a portion of them. The sample gives approximately 150,000 clones, roughly 88% of which show up once; more than 2% is in the top ten. Sample: peripheral blood. These receptors were collected from a man aged 65 to 79 with active COVID-19.

The chain joins TRBV28 to TRBJ2-7; 7 bases agree with TRBD1. Germline assignment: CDR1 MDHEN and CDR2 SYDVKM. Losses at the gene ends were 1 base for V and 9 bases for J; bases not matched to a gene: 3. This CDR3 is 12 amino acids long. The CDR3 DNA reads TGTGCCAGCAGTTTATCGGCAGGGGGGCAGTACTTC. Translated, it gives CASSLSAGGQYF.

The CDR3 is CASSSFGSGNFYNEQFF. The DNA for the CDR3 is TGTGCCAGCAGTTCCTTCGGTAGCGGAAACTTCTACAATGAGCAGTTCTTC. V and J are TRBV28 and TRBJ2-1; TRBD2 is a possible D gene (6 bases). The V and J ends lost 4 bases and 3 bases respectively, with 19 bases between them. This CDR3 has 17 amino acids. Germline V CDR1 and CDR2: MDHEN, SYDVKM.

This rearrangement joins TRBV5-6 to TRBJ2-3; D may be TRBD1 (5 bases). The CDR3 has 13 residues. V gave up 0 bases and J gave up 4 bases, with 6 bases separating them. Germline assignment: CDR1 SGHDT and CDR2 YYEEEE. CDR3 region: CASSLGRADTQYF. CDR3 coding DNA: TGTGCCAGCAGCTTGGGCAGGGCAGATACGCAGTATTTT.

The chain joins TRBV23-1 to TRBJ1-5; 9 bases align to TRBD1. TRBV23-1 carries the ORF label, with uncertain function. The CDR3 sequence is 18 residues long. V lost 6 bases to trimming and J lost 1 base; unmatched junction nucleotides: 13. CDR3 residues: CASSLGGTGNKSNQPQHF. For the CDR3, the DNA is TGCGCCAGCAGCCTAGGGGGGACAGGGAATAAGAGCAATCAGCCCCAGCATTTT.

This clone was picked up a small number of times. The chain combines TRBV28 with TRBJ1-6, with D possibly being TRBD1 (6 bases). The CDR3 extends over 15 amino acids. V lost 6 bases and J lost 4, with 13 bases in between. Germline loops: CDR1 MDHEN, CDR2 SYDVKM. CDR3 bases: TGTGCCAGCAGGGCGGACAGCTCTTATAATTCACCCCTCCACTTT. Its protein product is CASRADSSYNSPLHF. Full variable domain (rest looked up from reference TRBV28 and TRBJ1-6): DVKVTQSSRYLVKRTGEKVFLECVQDMDHENMFWYRQDPGLGLRLIYFSYDVKMKEKGDIPEGYSVSREKKERFSLILESASTNQTSMYLCASRADSSYNSPLHFGNGTRLTVT.

CDR3 loop: CASSPTPGQGAGGKRYEQYF. CDR3 bases: TGTGCCAGCTCTCCCACTCCGGGACAGGGGGCAGGGGGGAAACGCTACGAGCAGTACTTC. The chain couples TRBV18 to TRBJ2-7, with 12 bases identical to TRBD1. This CDR3 has 20 amino acids. The germline gives CDR1 KGHSH, CDR2 LQKENI. V lost 6 bases and J lost 3; bases outside the gene matches: 21.

This chain uses TRBV5-1 with TRBJ1-1, with a tentative D call TRBD1 (5 bases). Per germline, CDR1 SGHRS and CDR2 YFSETQ. The CDR3 covers 15 residues. The V end was cut by 4 bases, the J end by 5 bases, with 18 bases between. CDR3: CASSPDGGGWTEAFF. The CDR3 DNA reads as TGCGCCAGCAGCCCCGACGGGGGGGGTTGGACTGAAGCTTTCTTT.

V is TRBV7-9 and J is TRBJ2-1, with D tentatively TRBD1 (6 bases). The CDR3 sequence is 12 residues long. Trimming left V 5 bases short and J 15 bases short, with 17 bases between. Germline CDR1 and CDR2: SEHNR and FQNEAQ (reference sequence). CDR3 bases: TGTGCCAGCAGCACACTGACAGGTGATTCGTTCTTC. It is translated as CASSTLTGDSFF.

The table lists this clone with a count of one. The chain couples TRBV7-2 to TRBJ2-3, with 10 bases that match TRBD2. Germline V gives CDR1 SGHTA, CDR2 FQGNSA. The CDR3 runs to 18 residues. Unmatched junction bases numbered 14, after V lost 3 bases and J lost 5 bases. The CDR3 DNA follows: TGTGCCAGCAGCTTGAACCCCACTCTAGCGGGAGTTATAGATACGCAGTATTTT. It is translated as CASSLNPTLAGVIDTQYF.

The CDR3 bases are TGTGCCAGCAGTTATTCGGGACAGATGAGCTACGAGCAGTACTTC. Protein sequence: CASSYSGQMSYEQYF. The chain joins TRBV6-6 to TRBJ2-7, with 7 bases lining up with TRBD1. This CDR3 has 15 amino acids. V shed 3 bases and J 3 bases; nucleotides not matched to a gene: 8. Germline-derived CDR1 and CDR2 are MNHNY and SVGAGI (reference sequence).

This clone was counted a single time. The chain recombines TRBV5-1 with TRBJ2-5; D uncertain. Trimming stripped 1 base from V and 1 base from J, with 5 bases between. There are 13 residues in the CDR3. The germline V gene has CDR1 SGHRS and CDR2 YFSETQ. The CDR3 region is CASSLIGQETQYF. The CDR3 DNA follows: TGCGCCAGCAGCTTGATCGGCCAAGAGACCCAGTACTTC.

The rearrangement links TRBV7-2 to TRBJ1-6; D gene uncertain. Germline lookup yields CDR1 SGHTA and CDR2 FQGNSA. The CDR3 is made up of 16 amino acids. The V and J ends lost 1 base and 0 bases respectively, with 7 bases between them. This CDR3 is CASSLDGSSYNSPLHF. The CDR3 nucleotides are TGTGCCAGCAGCTTAGATGGCAGCTCCTATAATTCACCCCTCCACTTT.

The V gene is TRBV4-1, the J gene TRBJ2-1; tentatively, D is TRBD2 (6 bases). V lost 3 bases to trimming and J lost 4 bases, with 22 bases between them. This CDR3 region has 18 residues. The germline V gene has CDR1 MGHRA and CDR2 YSYEKL. The DNA for the CDR3 is TGCGCCAGCAGCCATAACCCCCGCCAGCGGGTAGGGTACAATGAGCAGTTCTTC. Translated, it gives CASSHNPRQRVGYNEQFF.

Here the CDR3 reads CATSDPARLAGGGTDTQYF. The CDR3 coding sequence is TGTGCCACCAGTGATCCCGCCCGACTAGCGGGAGGCGGCACAGATACGCAGTATTTT. This chain joins TRBV24-1 and TRBJ2-3, with 13 bases aligning to TRBD2. The CDR3 totals 19 residues. The germline CDR1 and CDR2 sequences are KGHDR and SFDVKD. Germline trimming cut 3 bases from V and 1 base from J; bases unmatched to any gene: 9.

The chain is built from TRBV5-1 and TRBJ1-6; 8 bases are a match to TRBD1. This CDR3 has 14 residues. The germline gives CDR1 SGHRS, CDR2 YFSETQ. After removal of 1 base from V and 7 bases from J, the junction contained 1 base not matched to a gene. The chain's CDR3 is CASSLTGGNSPLHF. As DNA, the CDR3 is TGCGCCAGCAGCTTGACAGGGGGGAATTCACCCCTCCACTTT.

This clone was detected only a few times. The chain is built from TRBV7-8 and TRBJ1-5, with D maybe TRBD1 (6 bases). This CDR3 has 15 residues. Germline loops: CDR1 SGHVS, CDR2 FQNEAQ. Between the trimmed V and J ends, which lost 5 bases and 4 bases, there was a span of 15 bases. DNA of the CDR3: TGTGCCAGCAGCCCTAGTGGGGGCCGAAATCAGCCCCAGCATTTT. It is translated as CASSPSGGRNQPQHF. The full variable domain, completed using reference TRBV7-8 and TRBJ1-5, is GAGVSQSPRYKVAKRGQDVALRCDPISGHVSLFWYQQALGQGPEFLTYFQNEAQLDKSGLPSDRFFAERPEGSVSTLKIQRTQQEDSAVYLCASSPSGGRNQPQHFGDGTRLSIL.

The rearrangement joins TRBV30 to TRBJ1-1, with TRBD1 matching over 10 bases. The CDR3 has 14 residues. The trim removed 3 bases at V and 5 bases at J, leaving 6 bases unmatched. Per germline, CDR1 GTSNPN and CDR2 SVGIG (reference sequence). The CDR3 DNA sequence: TGTGCCTGGAGATTCGGGACAGGGGTAACTGAAGCTTTCTTT. Amino acids: CAWRFGTGVTEAFF.

This clone was observed once. This sequence joins TRBV27 and TRBJ1-4, with 8 bases fitting TRBD1. The CDR3 length is 15 residues. V shed 4 bases and J 3 bases; nucleotides not matched to a gene: 4. Per germline, CDR1 MNHEY and CDR2 SMNVEV (reference sequence). The CDR3: CASSSPGQANEKLFF. The CDR3 coding sequence is TGTGCCAGCAGTTCGCCGGGACAGGCTAATGAAAAACTGTTTTTT.

The genes are TRBV2 and TRBJ2-2; 10 bases line up with TRBD2. This CDR3 has 15 residues. J gave up 9 bases and V 3 bases, and 7 bases lay outside the gene matches. From germline, CDR1 is SNHLY and CDR2 FYNNEI. CDR3 amino acids: CASSDRLAGARELFF. CDR3 DNA: TGTGCCAGCAGTGATCGGCTAGCGGGAGCTCGGGAGCTGTTTTTT.

The chain carries TRBV27 and TRBJ2-7; 8 nucleotides align to TRBD1. Per germline, CDR1 MNHEY and CDR2 SMNVEV (reference sequence). The CDR3 is made up of 15 amino acids. V was clipped by 2 bases and J by 2 bases; unmatched bases: 5. The CDR3 DNA reads TGTGCCAGCAGTTTAGGTGGACAGGGCCCCTACGAGCAGTACTTC. This codes for CASSLGGQGPYEQYF.

This rearrangement joins TRBV3-1 (or the pseudogene TRBV3-2) to TRBJ2-7, with a tentative D call TRBD1 (5 bases). The CDR3 is 14 residues long. The germline V gene encodes CDR1 LGHDT and CDR2 YNNKEL (reference sequence). V lost 1 base, J lost 3 bases, and 10 bases lay in between. The CDR3 is CASSQVDSYYEQYF. DNA of the CDR3: TGTGCCAGCAGCCAAGTCGACAGTTACTACGAGCAGTACTTC.

The chain couples TRBV27 to TRBJ1-1, with a possible D match to TRBD1 (6 bases). This CDR3 region has 14 residues. The germline CDR1 and CDR2 sequences are MNHEY and SMNVEV (reference sequence). The V end lost 3 bases, the J end lost 4 bases, and 12 bases lay between the germline ends. For the CDR3, the DNA is TGTGCCAGCAGTTTGGGGGGGCTCAGCACTGAAGCTTTCTTT. It encodes CASSLGGLSTEAFF.

V is TRBV24-1 and J is TRBJ1-2, with 9 bases matching TRBD1. Germline V CDR1 and CDR2: KGHDR, SFDVKD. The trim removed 6 bases at V and 8 bases at J, leaving 9 bases unmatched. The CDR3 totals 14 residues. CDR3 residues: CATSPGQGSRGYTF. The CDR3 bases are TGTGCCACCAGTCCGGGACAGGGTTCGCGGGGCTACACCTTC.

The V call is TRBV11-2, the J call TRBJ2-1; D is unclear. The length of the CDR3 is 12 residues. With 1 base removed from V and 5 bases from J, the gap between germline ends came to 3 bases. Germline CDR1 and CDR2: SGHAT and FQNNGV. CDR3 protein: CASSLADNEQFF. The CDR3 DNA follows: TGTGCCAGCAGCTTAGCCGACAATGAGCAGTTCTTC.

The V and J genes are TRBV7-2 and TRBJ1-2, with 8 bases lining up with TRBD1. The germline CDR1 and CDR2 sequences are SGHTA and FQGNSA. The CDR3 is 13 residues long. V lost 7 bases, J lost 8 bases, and 9 bases stayed unmatched. The CDR3: CASTVLQGVGYTF. The CDR3 DNA sequence: TGTGCCAGCACCGTATTACAGGGGGTGGGCTACACCTTC.